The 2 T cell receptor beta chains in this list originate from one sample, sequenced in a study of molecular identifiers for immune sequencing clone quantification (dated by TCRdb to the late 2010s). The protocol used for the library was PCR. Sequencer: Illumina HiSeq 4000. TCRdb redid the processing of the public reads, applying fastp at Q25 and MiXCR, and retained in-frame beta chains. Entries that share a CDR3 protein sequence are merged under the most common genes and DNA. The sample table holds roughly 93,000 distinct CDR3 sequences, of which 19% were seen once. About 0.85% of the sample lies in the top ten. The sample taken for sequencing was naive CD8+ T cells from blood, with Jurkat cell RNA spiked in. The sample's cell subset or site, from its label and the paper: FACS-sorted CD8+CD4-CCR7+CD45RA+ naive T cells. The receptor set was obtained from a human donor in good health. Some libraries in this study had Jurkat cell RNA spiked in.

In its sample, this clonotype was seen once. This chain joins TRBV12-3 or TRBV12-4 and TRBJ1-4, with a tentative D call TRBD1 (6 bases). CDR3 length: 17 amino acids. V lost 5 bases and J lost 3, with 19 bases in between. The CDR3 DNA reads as TGTGCCAGCAGTCCCTGGGACGGACAGCTACCTAATGAAAAACTGTTTTTT. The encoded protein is CASSPWDGQLPNEKLFF.

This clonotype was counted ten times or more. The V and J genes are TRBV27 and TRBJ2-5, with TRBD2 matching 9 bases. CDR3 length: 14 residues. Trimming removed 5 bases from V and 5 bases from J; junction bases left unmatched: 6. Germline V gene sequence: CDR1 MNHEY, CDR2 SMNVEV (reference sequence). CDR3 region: CASSLIAGEETQYF. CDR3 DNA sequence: TGTGCCAGCAGTCTAATAGCGGGAGAGGAGACCCAGTACTTC.